The clone carrying this T cell receptor (beta chain) appeared a few times. Newly diagnosed hyperthyroidism patients aged 18 to 65 years had disease lasting under 2 months. Patients showing uncontrolled infection, other autoimmune disease, pregnancy or lactation were ineligible. Clinical symptoms, serum thyroxine and TRAb, thyroid ultrasound and orbital computed tomography were used for the diagnoses. This entry comes from a study of T cells in Graves' hyperthyroidism and ophthalmopathy. Researchers amplified the TCR beta CDR3 regions from RNA transcripts. The TCR CDR3 was amplified in a first-round RT-PCR using the HTBI primer set. Each CDR3 protein gets one entry after TCRdb re-called the multiplex PCR reads with MiXCR. Of about 480,000 distinct CDR3 sequences in the sample, over 13% were seen once. With 3 bases removed from V and 5 bases from J, the gap between germline ends came to 13 bases. The CDR3 is 14 amino acids. The germline gives CDR1 SQVTM, CDR2 ANQGSEA.

This chain connects TRBV29-1 to TRBJ2-2; tentative D call: TRBD2 (5 bases). The origin of this receptor is a woman under 30 with Graves' hyperthyroidism. The sequenced material came from blood. In DNA form, the CDR3 reads TGCAGCGTTGATGGAGCTTCGGGGACCGGGGAGCTGTTTTTT. Its translation is CSVDGASGTGELFF.